Each of the 18 T cell receptor beta chains below was sequenced from the same sample in a study of cytomegalovirus exposure and HLA in healthy donors. Libraries were prepared by immunoSEQ multiplex PCR; TCRdb keeps only in-frame clonotypes and omits some of them. The data show around 150,000 clones, 84% seen once. Sequenced: PBMCs. These receptors all come from a young man in good health and CMV-seropositive.

The chain links TRBV28 to TRBJ2-7, with D perhaps matching TRBD1 (6 bases). CDR3 length: 12 residues. Germline values: CDR1 MDHEN, CDR2 SYDVKM. V was clipped by 4 bases and J by 5 bases, with 9 bases between them. The CDR3 DNA is TGTGCCAGCAGTTCCCACAGGGACGAGCAGTACTTC. It codes for CASSSHRDEQYF.

The chain joins TRBV7-2 to TRBJ1-5; 7 nucleotides match TRBD1. The trim removed 1 base at V and 3 bases at J, leaving 3 bases unmatched. Per germline, CDR1 SGHTA and CDR2 FQGNSA. This CDR3 has 15 residues. CDR3 protein: CASSLVTGLNQPQHF. The CDR3 region has the DNA TGTGCCAGCAGCTTAGTGACAGGGCTCAATCAGCCCCAGCATTTT.

The gene calls are TRBV6-5 and TRBJ1-4; tentative D call: TRBD1 (5 bases). The germline gives CDR1 MNHEY, CDR2 SVGAGI. Trimming took 1 base from V and 5 from J, leaving 11 bases between them. The length of the CDR3 is 15 residues. The CDR3 loop reads CASSYYGTGNEKLFF. CDR3 nucleotide sequence: TGTGCCAGCAGTTACTACGGGACTGGGAATGAAAAACTGTTTTTT.

The chain couples TRBV5-1 to TRBJ1-1, with D perhaps TRBD1 (5 bases). CDR1 and CDR2 from the germline V gene are SGHRS and YFSETQ. V lost 0 bases and J lost 5, with 11 bases in between. CDR3 length: 14 amino acids. The CDR3 nucleotides are TGCGCCAGCAGCTTGGGAGGAAGGGGAACTGAAGCTTTCTTT. Encoded protein: CASSLGGRGTEAFF.

The chain combines TRBV19 with TRBJ2-3; 7 nucleotides agree with TRBD1. Germline V lookup: CDR1 LNHDA, CDR2 SQIVND (reference sequence). Germline trimming cut 5 bases from V and 2 bases from J; bases unmatched to any gene: 7. The CDR3 runs 15 residues. This chain's CDR3 is CASSPRQGFTDTQYF. In DNA, the CDR3 is TGTGCCAGTAGTCCGCGACAGGGCTTCACAGATACGCAGTATTTT.

This chain joins TRBV6-5 and TRBJ1-1; 8 nucleotides match TRBD1. J lost 4 bases, V lost 6 bases, and 7 bases had no gene match. The CDR3 has 14 residues. CDR1 MNHEY and CDR2 SVGAGI come from the germline V gene. CDR3 DNA: TGTGCCAGCAGAAAACAGGGGGAGGTCACTGAAGCTTTCTTT. It translates to CASRKQGEVTEAFF.

This clone was observed once. This chain connects TRBV5-5 to TRBJ1-1; TRBD1 is a possible D gene (5 bases). Per germline, CDR1 SGHKS and CDR2 YYEKEE (reference sequence). The CDR3 spans 13 residues. Trimming shortened V by 0 bases and J by 11 bases, and 14 bases separated the two germline ends. CDR3 amino acids: CASSLGLQGRAFF. CDR3 coding DNA: TGTGCCAGCAGCTTGGGGTTGCAGGGTAGGGCTTTCTTT.

The chain recombines TRBV11-1 with TRBJ2-3, with a weak D call TRBD2 (6 bases). V dropped 1 base and J dropped 6 bases, with 17 bases sitting between them. Germline CDR1 is SGHAT and CDR2 is FQDESV (reference sequence). CDR3 length: 16 amino acids. The CDR3 protein is CASSLVGSGPLDTQYF. CDR3 coding DNA: TGTGCCAGCAGCTTAGTGGGTAGCGGCCCCTTGGATACGCAGTATTTT.

This clone was detected only a few times. The chain couples TRBV5-1 to TRBJ2-5, with TRBD1 matching 7 bases. The CDR3 is 14 amino acids. The V gene's germline CDR1 is SGHRS and CDR2 YFSETQ. J gave up 5 bases and V 2 bases, and 6 bases lay outside the gene matches. The CDR3 bases are TGCGCCAGCAGCTTACAGGGGAGTAGGGAGACCCAGTACTTC. Translation gives CASSLQGSRETQYF.

V and J are TRBV19 and TRBJ2-3, with TRBD2 identical over 7 bases. Germline V lookup: CDR1 LNHDA, CDR2 SQIVND (reference sequence). CDR3 length: 14 amino acids. The V segment lost 3 bases and the J segment 14 bases; nucleotides outside the gene matches: 14. CDR3 bases: TGTGCCAGTAGTATTATTAGTGGCCCCGGGAGGTTGTATTTT. Residues: CASSIISGPGRLYF.

The chain links TRBV5-1 to TRBJ2-7; TRBD2 might be the D (6 bases). This CDR3 spans 13 amino acids. V gave up 4 bases and J gave up 3 bases, with 11 bases separating them. Germline CDR1 SGHRS, CDR2 YFSETQ. CDR3 loop: CASSPQGGYEQYF. The CDR3 DNA follows: TGCGCCAGCAGCCCCCAGGGAGGCTACGAGCAGTACTTC.

The chain carries TRBV5-4 and TRBJ1-5, with TRBD1 identical over 11 bases. The CDR3 is 15 amino acids. CDR1 and CDR2 (germline): SGHNT, YYREEE (reference sequence). V lost 4 bases, J lost 5 bases, and 5 bases stayed unmatched. The CDR3 nucleotides read TGTGCCAGCAGCCAAGGACAGGGGGCGGATCAGCCCCAGCATTTT. Its translation is CASSQGQGADQPQHF.

This chain connects TRBV9 to TRBJ1-5; no definite D call. Trimming cost V 0 bases and J 6 bases, with 10 bases left between them. Germline assignment: CDR1 SGDLS and CDR2 YYNGEE. The CDR3 runs 14 residues. The CDR3: CASSVEAAGQPQHF. CDR3 in DNA: TGTGCCAGCAGCGTAGAGGCTGCGGGTCAGCCCCAGCATTTT.

This clone showed up just once. This chain connects TRBV9 to TRBJ2-2; perhaps TRBD2 as D (6 bases). V gave up 1 base and J gave up 5 bases, with 18 bases separating them. This CDR3 contains 17 residues. The V gene's germline CDR1 is SGDLS and CDR2 YYNGEE. The CDR3 here is CASSVSGTRGRTGELFF. Written as DNA, the CDR3 is TGTGCCAGCAGCGTATCAGGGACCCGAGGGAGGACCGGGGAGCTGTTTTTT.

J is TRBJ1-3 and V is TRBV10-1, with D maybe TRBD1 (6 bases). Germline CDR1 WNHNN, CDR2 SYGVQD (reference sequence). The CDR3 consists of 15 residues. Trimming stripped 10 bases from V and 2 bases from J, with 18 bases between. CDR3 protein: CATSGGRLAGNTIYF. The CDR3 DNA reads TGCGCCACCAGCGGGGGGCGATTAGCTGGAAACACCATATATTTT.

The rearrangement links TRBV28 to TRBJ1-5; a weak D match, TRBD1 (6 bases). Between the trimmed V and J ends, which lost 3 bases and 2 bases, there was a span of 17 bases. CDR1 is MDHEN and CDR2 is SYDVKM in the germline V gene. This CDR3 contains 17 residues. The CDR3 DNA follows: TGTGCCAGCAGTTTGTCATCGACAGGTGGCCGCAATCAGCCCCAGCATTTT. Translation: CASSLSSTGGRNQPQHF.

The chain is built from TRBV5-4 and TRBJ1-4, with D possibly TRBD1 on 5 matching bases. The CDR3 contains 14 residues. From germline, CDR1 is SGHNT and CDR2 YYREEE (reference sequence). V lost 5 bases to trimming and J lost 2 bases, with 10 bases between them. CDR3 in amino acids: CASSSGLTNEKLFF. CDR3 coding DNA: TGTGCCAGCAGTTCAGGGTTGACTAATGAAAAACTGTTTTTT.

A single count supports this clone. The V gene is TRBV27, the J gene TRBJ1-1; TRBD1 matches 7 bases. In germline, CDR1 is MNHEY, CDR2 SMNVEV (reference sequence). With V trimmed by 6 bases and J by 2 bases, 6 bases remained unmatched. The CDR3 is 14 amino acids. CDR3 in amino acids: CASRRQGTNTEAFF. As DNA, the CDR3 is TGTGCCAGCAGGAGACAGGGCACCAACACTGAAGCTTTCTTT.